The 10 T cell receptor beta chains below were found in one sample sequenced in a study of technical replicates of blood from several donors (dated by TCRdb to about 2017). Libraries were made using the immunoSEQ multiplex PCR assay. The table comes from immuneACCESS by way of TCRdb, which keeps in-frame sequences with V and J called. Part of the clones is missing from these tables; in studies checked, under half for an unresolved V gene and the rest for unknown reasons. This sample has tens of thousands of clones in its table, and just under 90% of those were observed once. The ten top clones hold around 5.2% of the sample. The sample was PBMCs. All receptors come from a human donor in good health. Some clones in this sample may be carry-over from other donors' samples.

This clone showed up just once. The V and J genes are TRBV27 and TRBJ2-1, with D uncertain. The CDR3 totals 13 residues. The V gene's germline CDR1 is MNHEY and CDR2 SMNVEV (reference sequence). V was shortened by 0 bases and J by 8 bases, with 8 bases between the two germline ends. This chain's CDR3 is CASSLSGSYEQFF. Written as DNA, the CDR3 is TGTGCCAGCAGTTTATCAGGTAGCTATGAGCAGTTCTTC.

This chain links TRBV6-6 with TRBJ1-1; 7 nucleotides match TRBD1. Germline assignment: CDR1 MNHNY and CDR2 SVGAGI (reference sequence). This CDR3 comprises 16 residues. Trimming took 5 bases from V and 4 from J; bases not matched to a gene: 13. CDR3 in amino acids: CASSLLQTGRGTEAFF. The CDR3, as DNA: TGTGCCAGCAGTCTACTCCAGACAGGGAGAGGCACTGAAGCTTTCTTT.

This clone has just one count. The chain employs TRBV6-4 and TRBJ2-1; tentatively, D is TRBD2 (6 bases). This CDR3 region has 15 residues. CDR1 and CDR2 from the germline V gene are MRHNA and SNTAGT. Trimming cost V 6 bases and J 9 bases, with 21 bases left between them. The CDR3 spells CASRGLASGGGEQFF. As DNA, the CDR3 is TGTGCCAGCAGAGGTCTAGCGTCTGGGGGAGGTGAGCAGTTCTTC.

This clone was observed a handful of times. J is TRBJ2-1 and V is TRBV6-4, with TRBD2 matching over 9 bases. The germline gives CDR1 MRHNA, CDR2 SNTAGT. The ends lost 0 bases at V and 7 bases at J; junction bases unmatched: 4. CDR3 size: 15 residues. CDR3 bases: TGTGCCAGCAGTGACTCTTCTAGCGGGGTTAATGAGCAGTTCTTC. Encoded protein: CASSDSSSGVNEQFF.

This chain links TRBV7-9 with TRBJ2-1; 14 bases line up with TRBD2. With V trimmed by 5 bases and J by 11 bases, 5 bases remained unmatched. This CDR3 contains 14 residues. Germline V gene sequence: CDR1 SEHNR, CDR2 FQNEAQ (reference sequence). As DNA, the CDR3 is TGTGCCAGCAGCCCGGGACTAGCGGGGGACCAGCAGTTCTTC. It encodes CASSPGLAGDQQFF.

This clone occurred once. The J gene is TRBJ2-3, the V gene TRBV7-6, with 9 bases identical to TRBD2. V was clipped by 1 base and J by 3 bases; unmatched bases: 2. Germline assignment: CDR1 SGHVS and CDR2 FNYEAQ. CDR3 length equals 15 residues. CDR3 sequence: CASSLGAGGTDTQYF. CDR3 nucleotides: TGTGCCAGCAGCTTAGGGGCGGGGGGGACAGATACGCAGTATTTT.

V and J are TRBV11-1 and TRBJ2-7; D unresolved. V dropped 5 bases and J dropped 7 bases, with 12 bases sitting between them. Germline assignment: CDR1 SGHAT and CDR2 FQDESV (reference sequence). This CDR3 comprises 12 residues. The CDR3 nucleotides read TGTGCCAGCAGCGTGGGCTACGTTGAGCAGTACTTC. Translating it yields CASSVGYVEQYF.

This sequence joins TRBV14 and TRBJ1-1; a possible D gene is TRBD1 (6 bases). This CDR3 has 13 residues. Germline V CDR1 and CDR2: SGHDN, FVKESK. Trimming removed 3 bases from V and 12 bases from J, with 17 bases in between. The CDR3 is CASSHQVGGRTFF. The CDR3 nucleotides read TGTGCCAGCAGCCACCAGGTAGGGGGAAGAACTTTCTTT.

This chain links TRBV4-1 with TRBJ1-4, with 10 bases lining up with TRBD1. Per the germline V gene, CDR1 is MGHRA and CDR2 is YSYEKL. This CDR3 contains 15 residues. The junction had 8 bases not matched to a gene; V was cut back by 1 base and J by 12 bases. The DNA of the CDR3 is TGCGCCAGCAGCCAAGGGGACAGGGGTCTTTTACAACTGTTTTTT. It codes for CASSQGDRGLLQLFF.

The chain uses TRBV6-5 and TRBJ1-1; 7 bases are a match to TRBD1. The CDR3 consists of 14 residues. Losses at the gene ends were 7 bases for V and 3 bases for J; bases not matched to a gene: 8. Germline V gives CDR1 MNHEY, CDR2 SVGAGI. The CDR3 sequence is CASTTPDRYTEAFF. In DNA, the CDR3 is TGTGCCAGCACCACCCCGGACAGGTACACTGAAGCTTTCTTT.